This section outlines one T cell receptor beta chain sequence together with its context. Between the trimmed V and J ends, which lost 6 bases and 2 bases, there was a span of 17 bases. The germline V gene has CDR1 MNHEY and CDR2 SMNVEV (reference sequence). The CDR3 is made up of 15 amino acids. The data originate from a study of T cell changes during pregnancy in multiple sclerosis. Sequenced by immunoSEQ multiplex PCR; TCRdb stores in-frame clones only, minus some. The sample contains roughly 84,000 clones, 90% to 95% of which appear only once. Sequenced material: peripheral blood, taken in the third trimester of pregnancy. The chain uses TRBV27 and TRBJ2-7; D possibly corresponds to TRBD2 (5 bases). This TCR was sampled from a female donor in good health, enrolled as a control in a pregnancy study. As DNA, the CDR3 is TGTGCCAGCAGCCTATACGGGGTAGGGACCTACGAGCAGTACTTC. Protein: CASSLYGVGTYEQYF.